This TCR beta chain originates from a study of PD-1 and CTLA-4 blockade in melanoma. Profiled with immunoSEQ multiplex PCR; TCRdb holds only in-frame clones, not every one. The sample has approximately 33,000 clones, about 91% seen once. V lost 5 bases to trimming and J lost 1 base, with 9 bases between them. Germline V lookup: CDR1 SQVTM, CDR2 ANQGSEA. The CDR3 runs 12 residues. The input for sequencing was CD8+ T cells from peripheral blood, taken from a patient given anti-PD-1 treatment. The sequence was collected from a human donor with melanoma. The chain carries TRBV29-1 and TRBJ2-7; D is ambiguous. The DNA for the CDR3 is TGCAGCGTTATAACGGATTCCTACGAGCAGTACTTC. Protein product: CSVITDSYEQYF.